One T cell receptor (beta chain) is described in this entry. This clone was observed a single time. What antigen it recognizes has not been identified. Base qualities are missing; no much larger clone stands one base away. Synthetic TCR analog templates were spiked into each PCR so that absolute template abundance could be estimated from read counts. TCRbeta CDR3 regions were amplified from genomic DNA with bias-controlled V and J gene primers using the immunoSEQ assay. Sequencing of rearranged TCRbeta segments was performed at approximately 20X coverage. Turning to the authors' computational methods: Sequencing errors were corrected by clustering and CDR3s were annotated against IMGT to assign V, D and J genes. Only productive TCRbeta rearrangements were used in downstream analyses, excluding out-of-frame or stop-codon sequences. Clonality was calculated as one minus the Shannon entropy normalized by the log of the number of unique productive sequences. Fisher's exact test with Benjamini-Hochberg correction, using a cutoff of adjusted p below 0.01, was how clones that differed between time points or between blood and tumor were identified. Not all clones reach the TCRdb copy of this immuneACCESS table, which keeps in-frame sequences only. Checked studies attribute under half of the gap to unresolved V genes and leave the rest unexplained. V, J and clone size reflect that table, while D and trimming were determined from the DNA. The sample data list more than 15,000 clones, and approximately 91% of these were observed just once. The top ten constitute roughly 13% of the sample.

Sample time point, as interpreted from the label and publication: pretreatment peripheral blood. A total of 25 to 35 patients with locally advanced or metastatic urothelial carcinoma, treated at Memorial Sloan Kettering on a trial protocol, made up the cohort. Peripheral blood mononuclear cells were collected from each patient pretreatment and during treatment, giving between 1 and 8 total time points per patient. The Qiagen DNeasy Blood extraction kit was used to purify genomic DNA from total PBMCs and tumor samples. Collected pretreatment and during treatment, PBMCs were isolated and stored as previously described. The sample comes from a study of PD-L1 blockade in urothelial cancer (dated by TCRdb to the late 2010s). The study in broad terms: Every patient began therapy in 2014 and was given atezolizumab 1,200 mg intravenously every 3 weeks. Eight to ten patients achieved durable clinical benefit and some 20 did not. Pretreatment tumor samples, along with matched peripheral blood collected serially before and after atezolizumab treatment, underwent TCR sequencing. The study was an exploratory multi-omic analysis of somatic, immune and clinical correlates of response to PD-L1 blockade with atezolizumab in urothelial cancer. Pretreatment blood TCR-seq was available for about 30 patients, at least one posttreatment blood collection was obtained for around 25 patients, and tumor TCR-seq was available for around 25 patients. About 85% of the roughly 29 patients were males with bladder-origin urothelial cancer, and about 65% of the roughly 30 reported a prior smoking history. Durable clinical benefit was defined as progression-free survival longer than 6 months, and TCR features were also tested against progression-free and overall survival. In the same patients who had TCR sequencing, pretreatment tumors also underwent whole exome sequencing and RNA sequencing. Blood samples were analyzed at two time points: 3 weeks after treatment start (second dose) and 6 weeks after treatment start. A median of roughly 140,000 T cells and some 82,000 unique TCRs was obtained from blood samples, and a median clonality of roughly 0.08 was observed. Patients had an ECOG performance status of 0 or 1 and had received between 0 and 3 prior chemotherapy regimens. What the work shows at the level of the full study, not this receptor alone: Because the sample size was small (n ≈ 31) and many exploratory analyses were performed, the results are intended to be hypothesis-generating. Among patients with durable benefit, tumor-associated TCR clones showed greater expansion in peripheral blood 3 weeks after treatment started (n ≈ 23, p = 0.022). A pretreatment peripheral blood TCR clonality below the median was linked to improved progression-free and overall survival.

For CDR1 and CDR2, the germline V gene lists SGDLS and YYNGEE. Trimming accounts for 4 bases at V and 2 bases at J, while the number of junction bases matched to no gene is 9. The CDR3 starts with the cysteine, ends with the phenylalanine, and has 16 residues. The only DNA kept is the CDR3, 48 bases in frame from the first base. The specimen comprised PBMCs, sampled around atezolizumab (anti-PD-L1) treatment. This TCR was recovered from a man in his 70s with urothelial cancer. The chain employs TRBV9 and TRBJ2-3; the central 8 bases match TRBD1. For the CDR3, the sequence is CASSTPGQGDTDTQYF. In nucleotides, the sequence is TGTGCCAGCAGCACCCCCGGACAGGGTGACACAGATACGCAGTATTTT. This CDR3, with the reference TRBV9 and TRBJ2-3 proteins standing in past its ends, gives the full variable domain DSGVTQTPKHLITATGQRVTLRCSPRSGDLSVYWYQQSLDQGLQFLIQYYNGEERAKGNILERFSAQQFPDLHSELNLSSLELGDSALYFCASSTPGQGDTDTQYFGPGTRLTVL.